Below are 23 T cell receptor beta chains sequenced from a single sample in a study of CD8+CD57+ T cells in acquired aplastic anemia. Genomic DNA constituted the template upon which TCR beta VDJ and CDR3 profiling was performed. TCRdb itself ran the reads through MiXCR, one entry per CDR3 protein. Of 89,000 or so distinct CDR3 sequences listed, around 70% were seen once; the top ten hold 65%. Those patients picked for sequencing had displayed CD8+CD57+ cell expansion on flow cytometry. The sequencing input was sorted CD4+, CD8+, or CD8+CD57+ T cells (not recorded which) from PBMCs. The source is a human donor with aplastic anemia.

The chain uses TRBV29-1 and TRBJ2-2, with 7 positions matching TRBD1. Germline V gene sequence: CDR1 SQVTM, CDR2 ANQGSEA. The CDR3 runs to 15 residues. J lost 0 bases, V lost 6 bases, and 7 bases had no gene match. CDR3 residues: CSVTGQASNTGELFF. Here the CDR3 DNA reads TGCAGCGTGACTGGACAGGCATCGAACACCGGGGAGCTGTTTTTT.

Points on this clonotype: Germline and junction disagree at one end, which may indicate a read error. The chain couples TRBV10-3 to TRBJ2-7, with D unresolved. This CDR3 is built from 12 residues. CDR1 ENHRY and CDR2 SYGVKD come from the germline V gene. CDR3 sequence (DNA): TGTGCCAGCAGTGTCGACCTGAGAGAGCAGTACTTC. Its protein product is CASSVDLREQYF.

The CDR3 bases are TGTGCCATCAGTGTTGGGACAGGGAGTAACTATGGCTACACCTTC. Protein: CAISVGTGSNYGYTF. The chain joins TRBV10-3 to TRBJ1-2, with 9 bases identical to TRBD1. CDR1 ENHRY and CDR2 SYGVKD come from the germline V gene. The CDR3 sequence is 15 residues long. V lost 4 bases to trimming and J lost 1 base; unmatched junction nucleotides: 4.

The chain combines TRBV12-3 or TRBV12-4 with TRBJ1-1; TRBD1 matches at 11 bases. With 5 bases clipped from V and 5 bases from J, the junction kept 4 bases outside the gene matches. The CDR3 totals 14 residues. CDR3 DNA: TGTGCCAGCAGTCTCCGGGACAGGGGGACTGAAGCTTTCTTT. Its protein product is CASSLRDRGTEAFF.

The rearrangement links TRBV29-1 to TRBJ1-2; no reliable D call. Trimming cost V 4 bases and J 7 bases, with 10 bases left between them. The CDR3 is 11 residues long. CDR1 and CDR2 (germline): SQVTM, ANQGSEA. Here the CDR3 reads CSVVENGGYTF. The DNA for the CDR3 is TGCAGCGTTGTGGAGAATGGTGGCTACACCTTC.

CDR3 bases: TGCAGCGTCCTAGGGGGGACCATCGGAGGCTATGGCTACACCTTC. Translated: CSVLGGTIGGYGYTF. The J gene is TRBJ1-2, the V gene TRBV29-1; tentative D call: TRBD1 (6 bases). The germline gives CDR1 SQVTM, CDR2 ANQGSEA. Trimming cost V 6 bases and J 4 bases, with 21 bases left between them. There are 15 residues in the CDR3.

This rearrangement joins TRBV20-1 to TRBJ2-3; D unclear. V lost 1 base, J lost 4 bases, and 18 bases lay in between. CDR3 length: 16 amino acids. From germline, CDR1 is DFQATT and CDR2 SNEGSKA (reference sequence). Here the CDR3 DNA reads TGCAGTGCTAGAGCATTGGGCCGCAAACTTCCAGATACGCAGTATTTT. Its protein is CSARALGRKLPDTQYF.

This chain uses TRBV25-1 with TRBJ1-1; D uncertain. Between the trimmed V and J ends, which lost 7 bases and 3 bases, there was a span of 9 bases. The CDR3 has 12 amino acids. CDR1 is MGHDK and CDR2 is SYGVNS in the germline V gene. The CDR3 DNA reads TGTGCCAGCACGTTAGGTGACACTGAAGCTTTCTTT. This codes for CASTLGDTEAFF.

This clonotype has only a few counts. The chain carries TRBV29-1 and TRBJ1-1; no firm D call. Germline CDR1 is SQVTM and CDR2 is ANQGSEA. This CDR3 comprises 13 residues. V lost 7 bases and J 0 bases, leaving 12 bases between the germline ends. The DNA for the CDR3 is TGCAGCGGATCTCGTAGGATGAACACTGAAGCTTTCTTT. Translated, it gives CSGSRRMNTEAFF.

This clonotype was counted at least ten times. This chain links TRBV20-1 with TRBJ2-7; tentative D call: TRBD2 (5 bases). Between the trimmed V and J ends, which lost 6 bases and 5 bases, there was a span of 23 bases. The CDR3 totals 15 residues. Germline lookup yields CDR1 DFQATT and CDR2 SNEGSKA (reference sequence). Written as DNA, the CDR3 is TGCAGTGCCCTGCCGAGCCCGGGGATCCTGCACGAGCAGTACTTC. This gives the protein CSALPSPGILHEQYF.

The CDR3, as DNA: TGTGCCAGCAGGGGGAATCGGGTCACAGATACGCAGTATTTT. It encodes CASRGNRVTDTQYF. The V call is TRBV9, the J call TRBJ2-3; no clear D. Trimming stripped 5 bases from V and 2 bases from J, with 12 bases between. The germline gives CDR1 SGDLS, CDR2 YYNGEE. The CDR3 loop spans 14 amino acids.

The chain joins TRBV19 to TRBJ1-1; unclear D gene. The CDR3 covers 13 residues. CDR1 is LNHDA and CDR2 is SQIVND in the germline V gene (reference sequence). Trimming removed 2 bases at V and 3 bases at J, with 7 bases between. CDR3 residues: CASSIWIYTEAFF. CDR3 in DNA: TGTGCCAGTAGTATATGGATTTACACTGAAGCTTTCTTT.

This clonotype was observed many times. J is TRBJ2-7 and V is TRBV11-1; TRBD2 is a possible D gene (6 bases). V was shortened by 5 bases and J by 5 bases, with 16 bases between the two germline ends. CDR3 length: 14 residues. The germline gives CDR1 SGHAT, CDR2 FQDESV (reference sequence). The CDR3 here is CASSRAGNTHEQYF. In nucleotides, the CDR3 is TGTGCCAGCAGCCGCGCGGGGAACACCCACGAGCAGTACTTC.

The chain recombines TRBV19 with TRBJ2-1, with 9 positions matching TRBD2. The length of the CDR3 is 17 residues. The V gene end was trimmed by 3 bases and the J gene end by 7 bases; junction bases not matched to a gene: 13. Germline-derived CDR1 and CDR2 are LNHDA and SQIVND (reference sequence). The CDR3 DNA reads as TGTGCCAGTAGTATGGACCGTGGGCTAGCGGGACTGAATGAGCAGTTCTTC. Translating gives CASSMDRGLAGLNEQFF.

This chain uses TRBV7-3 with TRBJ2-1, with 10 bases that match TRBD2. J gave up 6 bases and V 1 base, and 6 bases lay outside the gene matches. Germline V gene sequence: CDR1 SGHTA, CDR2 FQGTGA. This CDR3 spans 16 amino acids. The CDR3 loop reads CASSLIASGGINEQFF. The CDR3 region has the DNA TGTGCCAGCAGCTTAATAGCTAGCGGGGGAATCAATGAGCAGTTCTTC.

The chain joins TRBV25-1 to TRBJ2-3, with 15 bases that match TRBD2. CDR1 is MGHDK and CDR2 is SYGVNS in the germline V gene. CDR3 length: 18 amino acids. V lost 3 bases, J lost 4 bases, and 8 bases stayed unmatched. Here the CDR3 reads CASSEVGLAGGPADTQYF. The CDR3 nucleotides read TGTGCCAGCAGTGAGGTAGGACTAGCGGGAGGGCCGGCAGATACGCAGTATTTT.

This clonotype was seen a few times. The CDR3 protein is CASSRGPGQGREQYF. DNA of the CDR3: TGCGCCAGCAGCAGAGGACCGGGACAGGGGCGCGAGCAGTACTTC. V gene TRBV5-1 combines with J gene TRBJ2-7; 10 bases align to TRBD1. Germline V gene lookup returns CDR1 SGHRS and CDR2 YFSETQ. This CDR3 is built from 15 residues. With V trimmed by 4 bases and J by 6 bases, 10 bases remained unmatched.

This clonotype was seen a single time. The chain combines TRBV7-2 with TRBJ1-1; D remains ambiguous. The CDR3 extends over 12 amino acids. Germline CDR1 is SGHTA and CDR2 is FQGNSA. The germline V and J ends were trimmed by 3 bases and 5 bases, with 7 bases remaining between them. The CDR3 bases are TGTGCCAGCAGCTTGTATGGAACTGAAGCTTTCTTT. Amino acid sequence: CASSLYGTEAFF. The full variable domain, completed using reference TRBV7-2 and TRBJ1-1, is GAGVSQSPSNKVTEKGKDVELRCDPISGHTALYWYRQSLGQGLEFLIYFQGNSAPDKSGLPSDRFSAERTGGSVSTLTIQRTQQEDSAVYLCASSLYGTEAFFGQGTRLTVV.

V and J are TRBV7-2 and TRBJ2-7; possibly TRBD2 for D (5 bases). CDR3 length: 11 amino acids. Trimming pared 4 bases from V and 7 bases from J, leaving 8 bases between. Germline V lookup: CDR1 SGHTA, CDR2 FQGNSA. CDR3 loop: CASSSTREQYF. The CDR3 DNA sequence: TGTGCCAGCAGCTCTACTAGGGAGCAGTACTTC.

The CDR3 DNA is TGTGCCAGCATGGTCTTAGGTCGGGGGGTGTCCTACAATGAGCAGTTCTTC. Translation gives CASMVLGRGVSYNEQFF. This chain joins TRBV7-1 and TRBJ2-1; the match to TRBD2 covers 7 bases. TRBV7-1 falls under the ORF class, with uncertain function. V shed 7 bases, J shed 1 base, and the junction held 13 bases outside the gene matches. The CDR3 has 17 residues.

This clonotype was seen more than once but under ten times. The chain joins TRBV15 to TRBJ1-1, with D perhaps TRBD1 (6 bases). This CDR3 has 13 amino acids. Per the germline V gene, CDR1 is LNHNV and CDR2 is YYDKDF (reference sequence). V was clipped by 5 bases and J by 1 base, with 8 bases between them. This CDR3 is CATSDRWNTEAFF. CDR3 nucleotide sequence: TGTGCCACCAGCGACAGGTGGAACACTGAAGCTTTCTTT.

J is TRBJ2-1 and V is TRBV2; 8 nucleotides align to TRBD2. The CDR3 length is 17 residues. Unmatched junction bases numbered 6, after V lost 2 bases and J lost 0 bases. The V gene's germline CDR1 is SNHLY and CDR2 FYNNEI. CDR3 in amino acids: CASSESRGGSSYNEQFF. DNA for the CDR3: TGTGCCAGCAGTGAAAGTCGGGGGGGGAGCTCCTACAATGAGCAGTTCTTC.

The rearrangement joins TRBV12-3 or TRBV12-4 to TRBJ2-3, with D perhaps being TRBD1 or TRBD2 (5 bases each). The CDR3 covers 13 residues. V lost 6 bases to trimming and J lost 2 bases, with 9 bases between them. CDR3 sequence reads: CASRGEYTDTQYF. The CDR3 nucleotides are TGTGCCAGCAGGGGGGAGTACACAGATACGCAGTATTTT.